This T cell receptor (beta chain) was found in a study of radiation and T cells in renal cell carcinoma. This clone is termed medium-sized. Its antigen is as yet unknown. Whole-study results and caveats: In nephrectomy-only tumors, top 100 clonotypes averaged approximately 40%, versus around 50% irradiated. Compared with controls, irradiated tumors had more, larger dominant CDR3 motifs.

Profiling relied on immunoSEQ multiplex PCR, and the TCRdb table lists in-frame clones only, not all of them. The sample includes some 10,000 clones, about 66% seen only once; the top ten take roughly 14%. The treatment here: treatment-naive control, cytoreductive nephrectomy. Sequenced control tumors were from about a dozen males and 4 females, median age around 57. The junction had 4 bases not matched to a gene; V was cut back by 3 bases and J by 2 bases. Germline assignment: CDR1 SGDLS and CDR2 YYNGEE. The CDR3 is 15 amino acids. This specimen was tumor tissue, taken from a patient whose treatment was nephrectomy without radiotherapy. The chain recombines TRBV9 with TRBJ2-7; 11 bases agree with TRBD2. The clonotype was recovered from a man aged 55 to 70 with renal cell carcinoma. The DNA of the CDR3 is TGTGCCAGCAGCGGTAGCGGGAGGGAGACCTACGAGCAGTACTTC. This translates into CASSGSGRETYEQYF.